Listed below are T cell receptor beta chains from one sample, sequenced in a study of blood T cell repertoires in COVID-19. Assay: immunoSEQ multiplex PCR; the TCRdb copy retains only in-frame clones and omits some. The repertoire includes over 55,000 clones, around 90% of them detected once, and 7.5% to 9.5% sits in the top ten. Material for sequencing was peripheral blood. Receptors originate from a human donor in a cohort sampled during active COVID-19. The CDR3 runs from the conserved cysteine through the conserved F or W. Fields, in order: J gene, V gene, D gene, clone size, CDR3 protein, CDR3 DNA. A D gene is named only where the DNA matches it firmly. Clone size is stated in some rows and not others, as once, few, many or a class when expanded.

TRBJ1-2,TRBV6-5,TRBD1,-,CASSSTQGAGGYTF,TGTGCCAGCAGCTCTACACAGGGGGCAGGCGGCTACACCTTC
TRBJ2-2,TRBV5-1,TRBD2,-,CASSPGLAGGPNTGELFF,TGCGCCAGCAGCCCTGGCCTAGCGGGGGGGCCGAACACCGGGGAGCTGTTTTTT
TRBJ2-7,TRBV4-3,TRBD1,-,CASSAGTGEPYEQYF,TGCGCCAGCAGCGCCGGGACAGGGGAGCCCTACGAGCAGTACTTC
TRBJ2-2,TRBV5-8,-,-,CASSHSAGANTGELFF,TGTGCCAGCAGCCACTCGGCAGGGGCCAACACCGGGGAGCTGTTTTTT
TRBJ2-7,TRBV6-2/TRBV6-3,TRBD1,-,CASSYDRANLSYEQYF,TGTGCCAGCAGTTACGACAGGGCGAACCTCTCCTACGAGCAGTACTTC
TRBJ1-5,TRBV19,TRBD1,-,CASSIFGTGSSNQPQHF,TGTGCCAGTAGTATATTTGGGACAGGGTCCAGCAATCAGCCCCAGCATTTT
TRBJ2-7,TRBV25-1,TRBD1,-,CASSEQTGPEQYF,TGTGCCAGCAGTGAACAGACAGGGCCCGAGCAGTACTTC
TRBJ1-2,TRBV6-1,TRBD1,-,CASSEAMDRAGYTF,TGTGCCAGCAGTGAAGCGATGGACAGGGCCGGCTACACCTTC
TRBJ1-1,TRBV29-1,-,-,CSVESGPGDNTEAFF,TGCAGCGTTGAGTCCGGCCCAGGGGACAACACTGAAGCTTTCTTT
TRBJ1-2,TRBV19,-,once,CASSPGRGSYGYTF,TGTGCCAGTAGCCCCGGACGGGGGAGCTATGGCTACACCTTC
TRBJ2-7,TRBV5-6,-,-,CASSPARRGLREQYF,TGTGCCAGCAGCCCAGCTCGTAGGGGCCTCCGCGAGCAGTACTTC
TRBJ1-1,TRBV10-3,TRBD1,-,CAISESGQGLPEAFF,TGTGCCATCAGTGAGTCCGGACAGGGGTTGCCTGAAGCTTTCTTT
TRBJ1-1,TRBV5-1,TRBD1,-,CASSLSSTGLNTEAFF,TGCGCCAGCAGCTTGTCCTCGACAGGGCTGAACACTGAAGCTTTCTTT
TRBJ1-6,TRBV2,TRBD1,-,CASKNPMTGRSRSPLHF,TGTGCCAGCAAAAACCCGATGACAGGGAGGTCACGGTCACCCCTCCACTTT
TRBJ1-2,TRBV5-4,-,-,CASSLWLLDGYTF,TGTGCCAGCAGCTTATGGTTGCTAGATGGCTACACCTTC
TRBJ2-2,TRBV3-1/TRBV3-2,TRBD2,once,CASSQPGLANTGELFF,TGTGCCAGCAGCCAGCCGGGACTAGCCAACACCGGGGAGCTGTTTTTT
TRBJ1-2,TRBV20-1,-,-,CSASNYGYTF,TGCAGTGCTTCGAACTATGGCTACACCTTC
TRBJ1-5,TRBV27,-,-,CASRVSGEGQPQHF,TGTGCCAGCAGGGTCTCTGGTGAGGGTCAGCCCCAGCATTTT
TRBJ1-5,TRBV30,-,once,CAWSVRVSTGGSQPQHF,TGTGCCTGGAGTGTAAGAGTGAGTACTGGGGGGAGTCAGCCCCAGCATTTT
TRBJ2-7,TRBV9,TRBD1,-,CASSDGVGQDLYEQYF,TGTGCCAGCAGCGACGGCGTGGGACAGGACCTCTACGAGCAGTACTTC
TRBJ2-3,TRBV3-1/TRBV3-2,TRBD2,-,CASTLMRGASGSTDTQYF,TGTGCCAGCACCCTAATGCGCGGGGCTAGCGGGAGCACAGATACGCAGTATTTT
TRBJ1-2,TRBV6-5,TRBD1,-,CASRETGNYGYTF,TGTGCCAGCAGAGAGACAGGGAACTATGGCTACACCTTC
TRBJ2-7,TRBV10-3,TRBD1,-,CAISLQGVSYEQYF,TGTGCCATCAGTTTGCAGGGGGTTTCCTACGAGCAGTACTTC
TRBJ1-4,TRBV7-9,-,-,CASSYRDATNEKLFF,TGTGCCAGCAGCTACAGGGATGCAACTAATGAAAAACTGTTTTTT
TRBJ1-2,TRBV6-6,-,-,CASSWLPDYGYTF,TGTGCCAGCAGTTGGTTACCGGACTATGGCTACACCTTC
TRBJ1-2,TRBV28,-,-,CASSPTTPRGYTF,TGTGCCAGCAGTCCAACAACGCCGAGGGGCTACACCTTC
TRBJ2-7,TRBV6-2/TRBV6-3,-,-,CASSYSRYEQYF,TGTGCCAGCAGTTACTCGAGGTACGAGCAGTACTTC
TRBJ1-3,TRBV9,-,-,CASSVVSSGNTIYF,TGTGCCAGCAGCGTAGTTAGCTCTGGAAACACCATATATTTT
TRBJ2-5,TRBV29-1,TRBD1,once,CSVDGTAPQETQYF,TGCAGCGTTGATGGGACAGCCCCACAAGAGACCCAGTACTTC
TRBJ2-7,TRBV6-6,TRBD2,-,CASSYSRRGGPAEQYF,TGTGCCAGCAGTTACTCCCGGCGGGGGGGCCCCGCCGAGCAGTACTTC
TRBJ1-2,TRBV11-2,TRBD1,-,CASSTARGRTYGYTF,TGTGCCAGCAGCACAGCCAGGGGGAGGACCTATGGCTACACCTTC
TRBJ2-7,TRBV11-2,-,-,CASSFSLRDRTYEQYF,TGTGCCAGCAGCTTTTCGCTGCGGGACAGAACCTACGAGCAGTACTTC
TRBJ2-7,TRBV6-1,TRBD2,-,CASSEWGLAGIRDEQYF,TGTGCCAGCAGTGAATGGGGACTAGCGGGGATCCGGGACGAGCAGTACTTC
TRBJ2-7,TRBV7-9,TRBD1,once,CASSLSGGQGASEQYF,TGTGCCAGCAGCTTATCAGGCGGGCAGGGGGCAAGTGAGCAGTACTTC
TRBJ1-2,TRBV14,-,-,CASSVQGPYGYTF,TGTGCCAGCAGCGTACAGGGACCCTATGGCTACACCTTC
TRBJ2-7,TRBV27,-,-,CASSPTPAGSGEQYF,TGTGCCAGCAGCCCCACCCCTGCCGGGTCGGGCGAGCAGTACTTC
TRBJ2-7,TRBV18,-,-,CASSLFDRRASYEQYF,TGTGCCAGCTCACTATTCGACAGGAGAGCCTCCTACGAGCAGTACTTC
TRBJ2-6,TRBV27,-,-,CASSSAGPGSSGANVLTF,TGTGCCAGCAGTTCCGCGGGCCCGGGATCCTCTGGGGCCAACGTCCTGACTTTC
TRBJ1-5,TRBV7-8,-,-,CASSLAGEGVNQPQHF,TGTGCCAGCAGCTTAGCGGGGGAGGGGGTTAATCAGCCCCAGCATTTT
TRBJ2-7,TRBV13,TRBD1,-,CASSSKTGGGYEQYF,TGTGCCAGCAGCTCTAAGACAGGGGGCGGCTACGAGCAGTACTTC
TRBJ1-4,TRBV9,TRBD1,once,CASSAETGGQEKLFF,TGTGCCAGCAGCGCCGAGACAGGGGGTCAAGAAAAACTGTTTTTT
TRBJ1-5,TRBV6-1,-,-,CASSEAYIYSNQPQHF,TGTGCCAGCAGTGAAGCGTACATATATAGCAATCAGCCCCAGCATTTT
TRBJ1-2,TRBV29-1,TRBD1,-,CSVAGQGGQNYGYTF,TGCAGCGTTGCGGGACAGGGGGGACAAAACTATGGCTACACCTTC
TRBJ1-1,TRBV29-1,TRBD1,-,CSGGTANTEAFF,TGCAGCGGGGGGACAGCGAACACTGAAGCTTTCTTT
TRBJ1-1,TRBV29-1,-,-,CSVEDSGGSNTEAFF,TGCAGCGTTGAAGATTCGGGGGGGAGTAACACTGAAGCTTTCTTT
TRBJ2-1,TRBV7-9,-,once,CASSGRQVPGEQFF,TGTGCCAGCAGCGGTCGACAGGTGCCGGGGGAGCAGTTCTTC
TRBJ1-1,TRBV11-2,TRBD1,-,CASRTGVNTEAFF,TGTGCCAGCCGGACAGGAGTGAACACTGAAGCTTTCTTT
TRBJ1-2,TRBV28,TRBD1,-,CASSYRGIGYTF,TGTGCCAGCAGTTACAGGGGAATTGGCTACACCTTC
TRBJ1-5,TRBV4-1,-,-,CASSQDGNNRHF,TGCGCCAGCAGCCAAGATGGTAATAACAGGCATTTT
TRBJ1-1,TRBV19,TRBD1,-,CASSAGQTNTEAFF,TGTGCCAGTAGTGCGGGACAGACCAACACTGAAGCTTTCTTT
TRBJ2-5,TRBV29-1,-,-,CSARLEPQETQYF,TGCAGCGCTCGGTTGGAGCCCCAAGAGACCCAGTACTTC
TRBJ1-3,TRBV28,TRBD1,-,CASRPTGGSGNTIYF,TGTGCCAGCAGACCTACAGGGGGCTCTGGAAACACCATATATTTT
TRBJ1-2,TRBV27,TRBD1,-,CASSAADRVFYGYTF,TGTGCCAGCAGTGCCGCGGACAGGGTCTTTTATGGCTACACCTTC
TRBJ1-2,TRBV6-5,-,-,CASNILEPTYGYTF,TGTGCCAGCAACATACTAGAACCCACCTATGGCTACACCTTC
TRBJ1-2,TRBV19,TRBD1,-,CASSTGTGSFTGYTF,TGTGCCAGTAGTACCGGGACAGGGTCATTCACCGGCTACACCTTC
TRBJ1-1,TRBV11-2,-,-,CASSLSIREEQGWTFF,TGTGCCAGCAGCCTCTCTATTCGGGAAGAACAAGGGTGGACTTTCTTT
TRBJ2-7,TRBV3-1/TRBV3-2,TRBD2,-,CASSYGTSGVEQYF,TGTGCCAGCAGCTACGGGACTAGCGGGGTCGAGCAGTACTTC
TRBJ1-2,TRBV9,TRBD1,-,CASGGTGIYGYTF,TGTGCCAGCGGAGGGACAGGAATCTATGGCTACACCTTC
TRBJ2-7,TRBV27,TRBD2,-,CASSSLAGGLDEQYF,TGTGCCAGCAGTTCACTAGCGGGGGGTCTCGACGAGCAGTACTTC